What follows describes a single T cell receptor beta chain. This entry is derived from a study of blood T cell repertoires in COVID-19. Study-level background: Italy, Spain and the United States were the sources of the convalescent and acute COVID-19 samples. T cells, B-cell-depleted T cells, or PBMCs provided the cDNA or gDNA that served as material.

In the original analysis: For nucleated cells, counts were estimated from reference gene primer amplification. Using immunoSEQ multiplex PCR, the repertoire was profiled, and TCRdb retains in-frame clones only, with some absent. The V and J calls and clone size come from that table; D and trimming were worked out from the DNA. Of 190,000 or so clones in the sample, about 90% were seen once. This CDR3 has 12 amino acids. Germline loops: CDR1 LNHDA, CDR2 SQIVND (reference sequence). The germline V and J ends were trimmed by 5 bases and 6 bases, with 10 bases remaining between them. The clonotype was recovered from a man aged 45-65 years with acute or convalescent COVID-19. Sequenced: peripheral blood. The chain has TRBV19 and TRBJ1-2; no definite D call. The CDR3 loop reads CASSAAQDGYTF. In nucleotides, the CDR3 is TGTGCCAGTAGTGCCGCCCAGGATGGCTACACCTTC.